The entry below describes one T cell receptor beta chain. Antigen specificity is unknown. The CDR3 contains 18 residues. Looked up from germline, CDR1 is MNHEY and CDR2 is SMNVEV (reference sequence). Trimming took 0 bases from V and 1 from J; bases not matched to a gene: 8. The sequenced cases were selected for having the highest brain T cell transcript signatures. Pre-surgery treatment included at least one anti-epileptic drug. The data are from a study of brain T cells in children with intractable seizures. Study-wide points: HCMV serostatus was not known, and viral specificity came from CDR3 similarity only. Absence of clones before surgery may stem from lower sequencing depth.

Sequencing used immunoSEQ multiplex PCR; TCRdb keeps in-frame clones, though not all of them. The table lists 95,000 to 120,000 clones, roughly 92% of them singletons. The genes are TRBV27 and TRBJ1-2, with 10 positions matching TRBD1. Sequenced material: peripheral blood, taken at surgery. The receptor comes from a boy less than two years old with hemimegalencephaly and intractable seizures. This CDR3 reads CASSLSFIGTGVNYGYTF. The CDR3 coding sequence is TGTGCCAGCAGTTTATCGTTTATCGGGACAGGGGTTAACTATGGCTACACCTTC.